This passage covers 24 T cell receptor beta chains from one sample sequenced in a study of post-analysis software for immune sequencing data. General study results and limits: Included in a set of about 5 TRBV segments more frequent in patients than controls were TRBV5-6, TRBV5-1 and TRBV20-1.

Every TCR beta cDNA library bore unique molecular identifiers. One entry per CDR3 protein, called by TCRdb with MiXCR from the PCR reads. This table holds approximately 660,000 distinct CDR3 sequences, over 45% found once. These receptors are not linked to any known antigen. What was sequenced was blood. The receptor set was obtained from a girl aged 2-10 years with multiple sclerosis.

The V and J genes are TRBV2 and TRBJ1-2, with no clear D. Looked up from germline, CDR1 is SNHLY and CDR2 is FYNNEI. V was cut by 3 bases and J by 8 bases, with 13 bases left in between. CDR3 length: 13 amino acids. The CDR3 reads CASSDVPNGGYTF. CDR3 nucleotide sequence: TGTGCCAGCAGTGATGTCCCTAACGGGGGCTACACCTTC.

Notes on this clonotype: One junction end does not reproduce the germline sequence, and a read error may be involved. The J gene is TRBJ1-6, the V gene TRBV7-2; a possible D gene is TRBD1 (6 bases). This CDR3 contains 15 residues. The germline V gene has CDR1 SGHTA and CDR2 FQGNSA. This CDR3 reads CASSPRQVLASPLQF. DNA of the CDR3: TGTGCCAGCAGCCCTAGACAGGTCCTCGCTTCACCCCTCCAATTT.

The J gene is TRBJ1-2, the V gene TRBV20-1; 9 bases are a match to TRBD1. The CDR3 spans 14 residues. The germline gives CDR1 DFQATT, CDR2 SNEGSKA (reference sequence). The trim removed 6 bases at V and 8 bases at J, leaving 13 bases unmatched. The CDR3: CSAPRDRVFGGYTF. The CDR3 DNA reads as TGCAGTGCCCCCCGGGACAGGGTCTTCGGGGGCTACACCTTC.

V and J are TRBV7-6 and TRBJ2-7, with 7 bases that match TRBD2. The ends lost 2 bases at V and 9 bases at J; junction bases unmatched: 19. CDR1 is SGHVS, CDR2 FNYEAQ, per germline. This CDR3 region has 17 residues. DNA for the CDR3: TGTGCCAGCAGCTTATTTGTTCTCGAGGCTAGCGGAGTGTTGCAGTACTTC. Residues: CASSLFVLEASGVLQYF.

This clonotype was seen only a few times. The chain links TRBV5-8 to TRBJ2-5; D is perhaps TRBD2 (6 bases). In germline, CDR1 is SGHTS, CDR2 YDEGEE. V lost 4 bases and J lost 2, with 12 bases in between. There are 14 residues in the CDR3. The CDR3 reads CASSPARGQETQYF. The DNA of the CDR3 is TGTGCCAGCAGCCCCGCCCGGGGGCAAGAGACCCAGTACTTC.

CDR3 sequence reads: CASSYTTKRNTEAFF. The DNA for the CDR3 is TGCGCCAGCAGCTATACGACAAAGCGGAACACTGAAGCTTTCTTT. This chain connects TRBV4-1 to TRBJ1-1; no reliable D call. Trimming took off 5 bases at V and 1 base at J, with 14 bases between the two ends. The CDR3 is 15 amino acids. Germline CDR1 reads MGHRA; CDR2 reads YSYEKL.

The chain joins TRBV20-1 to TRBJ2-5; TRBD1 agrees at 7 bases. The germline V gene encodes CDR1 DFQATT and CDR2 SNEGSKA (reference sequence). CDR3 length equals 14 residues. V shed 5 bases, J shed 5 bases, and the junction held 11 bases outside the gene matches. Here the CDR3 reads CSARPLTGQETQYF. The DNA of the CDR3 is TGCAGTGCTCGGCCCTTGACAGGGCAGGAGACCCAGTACTTC.

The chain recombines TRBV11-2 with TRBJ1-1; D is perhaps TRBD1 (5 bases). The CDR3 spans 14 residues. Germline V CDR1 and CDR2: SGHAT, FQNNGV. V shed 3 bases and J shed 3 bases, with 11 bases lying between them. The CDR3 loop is CASSFQGGDTEAFF. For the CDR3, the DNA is TGTGCCAGCAGCTTCCAGGGTGGAGACACTGAAGCTTTCTTT.

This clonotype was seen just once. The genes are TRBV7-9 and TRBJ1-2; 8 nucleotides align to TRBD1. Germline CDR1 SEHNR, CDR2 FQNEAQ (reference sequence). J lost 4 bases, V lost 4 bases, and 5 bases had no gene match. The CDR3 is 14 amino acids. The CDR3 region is CASSSATGAYGYTF. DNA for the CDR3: TGTGCCAGCAGCTCAGCGACAGGGGCCTATGGCTACACCTTC. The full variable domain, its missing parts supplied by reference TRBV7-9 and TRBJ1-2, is DTGVSQNPRHKITKRGQNVTFRCDPISEHNRLYWYRQTLGQGPEFLTYFQNEAQLEKSRLLSDRFSAERPKGSFSTLEIQRTEQGDSAMYLCASSSATGAYGYTFGSGTRLTVV.

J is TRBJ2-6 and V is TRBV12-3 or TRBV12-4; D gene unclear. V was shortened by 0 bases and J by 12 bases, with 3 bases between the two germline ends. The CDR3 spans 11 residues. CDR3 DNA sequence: TGTGCCAGCAGTTTAGCTCGCGTCCTGACTTTC. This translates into CASSLARVLTF.

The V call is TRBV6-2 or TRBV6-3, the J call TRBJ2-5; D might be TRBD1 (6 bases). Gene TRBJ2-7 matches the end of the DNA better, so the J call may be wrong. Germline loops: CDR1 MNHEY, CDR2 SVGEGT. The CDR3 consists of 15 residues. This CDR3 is CASSYARTVFYEQYF. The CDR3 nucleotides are TGTGCCAGCAGTTATGCGCGGACAGTGTTCTACGAGCAGTACTTC.

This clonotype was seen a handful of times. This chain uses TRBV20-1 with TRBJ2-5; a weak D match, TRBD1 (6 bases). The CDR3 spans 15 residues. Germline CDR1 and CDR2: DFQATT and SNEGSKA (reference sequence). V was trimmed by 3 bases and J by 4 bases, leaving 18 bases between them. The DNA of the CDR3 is TGCAGTGCTAGTGGGTCCCAGGGGCTGGGAGAGACCCAGTACTTC. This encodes CSASGSQGLGETQYF.

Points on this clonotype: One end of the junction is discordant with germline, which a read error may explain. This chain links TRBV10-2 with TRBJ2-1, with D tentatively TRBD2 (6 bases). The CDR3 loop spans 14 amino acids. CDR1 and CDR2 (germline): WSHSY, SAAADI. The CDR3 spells CATSHGSPYNEQFF. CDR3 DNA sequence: TGCGCCACCAGTCACGGGAGCCCTTACAATGAGCAGTTCTTC.

CDR3 sequence (DNA): TGTGCCAGCAGTCAAGCCCCGAGCTCCTACAATGAGCAGTTCTTC. It specifies CASSQAPSSYNEQFF. The chain carries TRBV6-4 and TRBJ2-1; D not resolved. Germline CDR1 is MRHNA and CDR2 is SNTAGT. Trimming shortened V by 5 bases and J by 0 bases, and 11 bases separated the two germline ends. This CDR3 contains 15 residues.

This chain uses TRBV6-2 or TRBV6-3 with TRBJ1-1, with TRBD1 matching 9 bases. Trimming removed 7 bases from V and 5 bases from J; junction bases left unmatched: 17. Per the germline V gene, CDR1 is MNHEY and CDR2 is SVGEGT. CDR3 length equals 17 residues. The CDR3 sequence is CASIGTTGGRERTEAFF. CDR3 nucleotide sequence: TGTGCCAGCATTGGGACGACAGGGGGAAGAGAGAGGACTGAAGCTTTCTTT.

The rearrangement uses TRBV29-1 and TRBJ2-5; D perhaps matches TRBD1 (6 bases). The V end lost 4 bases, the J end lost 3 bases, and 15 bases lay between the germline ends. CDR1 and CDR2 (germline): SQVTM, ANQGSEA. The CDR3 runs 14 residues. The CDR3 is CSVVVRGSEETQYF. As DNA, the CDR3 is TGCAGCGTTGTGGTAAGGGGGTCGGAAGAGACCCAGTACTTC.

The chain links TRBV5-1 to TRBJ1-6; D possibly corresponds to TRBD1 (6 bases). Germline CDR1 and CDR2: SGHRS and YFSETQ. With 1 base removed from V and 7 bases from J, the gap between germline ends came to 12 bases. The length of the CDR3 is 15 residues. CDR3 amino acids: CASSLLPGDNSPLHF. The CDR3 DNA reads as TGCGCCAGCAGCTTGTTGCCAGGGGACAATTCACCCCTCCACTTT.

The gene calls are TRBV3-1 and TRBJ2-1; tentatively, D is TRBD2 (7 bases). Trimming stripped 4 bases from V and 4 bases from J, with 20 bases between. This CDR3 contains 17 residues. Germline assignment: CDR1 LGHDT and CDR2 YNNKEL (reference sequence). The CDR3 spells CASSPTFGAGAYNEQFF. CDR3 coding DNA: TGTGCCAGCAGCCCCACCTTTGGTGCGGGGGCTTACAATGAGCAGTTCTTC.

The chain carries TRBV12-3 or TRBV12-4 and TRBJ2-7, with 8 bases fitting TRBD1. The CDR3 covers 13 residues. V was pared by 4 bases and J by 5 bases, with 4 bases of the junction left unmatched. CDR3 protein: CASSSNRGNEQYF. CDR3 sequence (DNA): TGTGCCAGCAGTTCTAACAGGGGGAACGAGCAGTACTTC.

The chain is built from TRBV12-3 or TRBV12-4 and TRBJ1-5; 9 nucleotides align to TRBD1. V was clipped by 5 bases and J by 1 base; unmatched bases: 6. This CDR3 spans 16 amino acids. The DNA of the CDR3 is TGTGCCAGCAGTCAAGCAGACAGGGGGAGCAATCAGCCCCAGCATTTT. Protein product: CASSQADRGSNQPQHF.

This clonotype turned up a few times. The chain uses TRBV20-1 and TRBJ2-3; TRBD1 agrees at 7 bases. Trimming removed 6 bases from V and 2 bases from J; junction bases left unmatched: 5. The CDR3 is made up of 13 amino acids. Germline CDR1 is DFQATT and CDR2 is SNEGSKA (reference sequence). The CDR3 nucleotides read TGCAGTGCGGTGACAGGGTTCACAGATACGCAGTATTTT. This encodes CSAVTGFTDTQYF.

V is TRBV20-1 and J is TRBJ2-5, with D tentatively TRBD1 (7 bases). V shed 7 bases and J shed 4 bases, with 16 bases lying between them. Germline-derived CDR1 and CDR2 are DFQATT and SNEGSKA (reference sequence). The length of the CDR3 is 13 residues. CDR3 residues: CSGETGRTETQYF. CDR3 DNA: TGCAGTGGGGAGACAGGGAGGACAGAGACCCAGTACTTC.

For the CDR3, the DNA is TGTGCCAGCATATACAGGAATGAGCAGTTCTTC. This translates into CASIYRNEQFF. V usage is TRBV2 and J usage is TRBJ2-1; D is perhaps TRBD1 (5 bases). The V gene lost 7 bases and the J gene lost 7 bases, with 8 bases spanning the gap. CDR1 is SNHLY, CDR2 FYNNEI, per germline. The CDR3 consists of 11 residues.

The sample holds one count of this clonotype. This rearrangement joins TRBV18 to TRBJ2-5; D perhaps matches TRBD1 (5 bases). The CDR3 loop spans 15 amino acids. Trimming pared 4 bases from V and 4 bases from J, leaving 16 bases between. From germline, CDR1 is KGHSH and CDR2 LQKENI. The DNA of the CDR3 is TGTGCCAGCTCACGGAGTGCCAGGGTTGTAGAGACCCAGTACTTC. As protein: CASSRSARVVETQYF.